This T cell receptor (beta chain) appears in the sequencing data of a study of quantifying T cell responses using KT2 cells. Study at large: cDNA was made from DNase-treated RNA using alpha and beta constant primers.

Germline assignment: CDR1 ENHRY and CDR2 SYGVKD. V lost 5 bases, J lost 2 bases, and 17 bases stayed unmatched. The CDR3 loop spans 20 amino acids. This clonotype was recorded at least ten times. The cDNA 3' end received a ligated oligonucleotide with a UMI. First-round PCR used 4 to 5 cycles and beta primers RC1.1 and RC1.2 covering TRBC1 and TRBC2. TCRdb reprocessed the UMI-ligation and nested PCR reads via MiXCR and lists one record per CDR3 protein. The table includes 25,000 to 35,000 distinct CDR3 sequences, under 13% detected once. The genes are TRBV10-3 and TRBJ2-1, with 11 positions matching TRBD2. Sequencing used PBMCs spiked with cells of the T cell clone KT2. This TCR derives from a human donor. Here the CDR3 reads CAISTPPGLADPYAYNEQFF. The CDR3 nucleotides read TGTGCCATCAGTACACCTCCGGGACTAGCGGACCCGTATGCCTACAATGAGCAGTTCTTC.